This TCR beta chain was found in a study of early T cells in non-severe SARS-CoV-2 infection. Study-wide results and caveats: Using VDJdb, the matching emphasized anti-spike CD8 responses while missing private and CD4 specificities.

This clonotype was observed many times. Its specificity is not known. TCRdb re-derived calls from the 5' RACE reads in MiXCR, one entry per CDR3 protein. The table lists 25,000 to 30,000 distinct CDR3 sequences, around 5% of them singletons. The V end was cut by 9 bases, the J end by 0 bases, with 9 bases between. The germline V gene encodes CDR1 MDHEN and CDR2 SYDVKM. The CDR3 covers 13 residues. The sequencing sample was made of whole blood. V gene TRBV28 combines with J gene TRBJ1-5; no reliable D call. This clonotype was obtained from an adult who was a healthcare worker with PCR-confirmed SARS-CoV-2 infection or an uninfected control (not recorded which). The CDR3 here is CASTVFSNQPQHF. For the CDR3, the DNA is TGTGCCAGTACAGTTTTTAGCAATCAGCCCCAGCATTTT.